The 30 T cell receptor beta chains presented below share a single source sample, sequenced in a study of T cells in Graves' hyperthyroidism and ophthalmopathy. RNA transcripts provided the source from which TCR beta CDR3 regions were amplified. The HTBI set primed first-round TCR CDR3 RT-PCR. TCRdb re-called the multiplex PCR reads with MiXCR, one entry per CDR3 protein. The table lists 550,000 to 650,000 distinct CDR3 sequences, 12% to 15% of them singletons. The sample was blood. These receptors all come from a woman aged 40-49 years with Graves' hyperthyroidism.

The chain employs TRBV12-3 or TRBV12-4 and TRBJ1-5; 9 bases line up with TRBD1. The CDR3 runs to 15 residues. Trimming removed 6 bases from V and 6 bases from J; junction bases left unmatched: 9. DNA for the CDR3: TGTGCCAGCAGCCTAACAGGGGGCAAACTTCAGCCCCAGCATTTT. This gives the protein CASSLTGGKLQPQHF.

This clonotype was seen only a few times. Written as DNA, the CDR3 is TGTGCCAGCAGTTACTCGAGTTCCGGCCAAAGCTCCTATAATTCACCCCTCCACTTT. It translates to CASSYSSSGQSSYNSPLHF. V usage is TRBV6-2 or TRBV6-3 and J usage is TRBJ1-6, with D unclear. The ends were cut back, 0 bases at V and 0 bases at J, with 15 bases in the middle. CDR3 length: 19 residues. Germline V CDR1 and CDR2: MNHEY, SVGEGT.

This clonotype was seen many times. The rearrangement joins TRBV18 to TRBJ1-6; maybe TRBD1 (6 bases). The CDR3 length is 13 residues. Trimming cost V 6 bases and J 8 bases, with 11 bases left between them. Germline V CDR1 and CDR2: KGHSH, LQKENI. The CDR3 DNA sequence: TGTGCCAGCTCGAGTAACAGGGATTCACCCCTCCACTTT. Translating gives CASSSNRDSPLHF.

The table lists this clonotype with many counts. The chain is built from TRBV20-1 and TRBJ2-7; D is perhaps TRBD2 (5 bases). Germline V gene data show CDR1 as DFQATT and CDR2 as SNEGSKA (reference sequence). This CDR3 contains 15 residues. V was clipped by 1 base and J by 4 bases, with 17 bases between them. DNA for the CDR3: TGCAGTGCTAGAGCCCCGACGGAGGTGATATACGAGCAGTACTTC. It codes for CSARAPTEVIYEQYF.

Ten or more counts support this clonotype. The CDR3 is CASSTRQGMGEKLFF. DNA for the CDR3: TGTGCCAGCAGCACGAGACAGGGGATGGGTGAAAAACTGTTTTTT. J is TRBJ1-4 and V is TRBV7-2; 8 positions match TRBD1. Unmatched junction bases numbered 9, after V lost 5 bases and J lost 7 bases. CDR3 length: 15 amino acids. Germline lookup yields CDR1 SGHTA and CDR2 FQGNSA.

J is TRBJ1-6 and V is TRBV6-7; 7 nucleotides match TRBD1. TRBV6-7 is treated as an ORF (open reading frame) with a function not yet certain. Trimming took 4 bases from V and 9 from J; bases not matched to a gene: 15. The CDR3 consists of 17 residues. In nucleotides, the CDR3 is TGTGCCAGCAGTTTCGACAGGGACCGGGTAGGGGGTTCACCCCTCCACTTT. This gives the protein CASSFDRDRVGGSPLHF.

This clonotype occurred many times. The chain recombines TRBV11-2 with TRBJ2-3; the D is unclear. V shed 3 bases and J shed 4 bases, with 8 bases lying between them. There are 13 residues in the CDR3. Germline V gene lookup returns CDR1 SGHAT and CDR2 FQNNGV. The CDR3 sequence: CASSFPEADTQYF. The CDR3, as DNA: TGTGCCAGCAGCTTTCCCGAAGCAGATACGCAGTATTTT.

This clonotype was observed many times. The V call is TRBV3-1, the J call TRBJ1-1, with 7 bases that match TRBD1. The CDR3 is 16 amino acids. Germline V gene sequence: CDR1 LGHDT, CDR2 YNNKEL (reference sequence). V was pared by 3 bases and J by 3 bases, with 10 bases of the junction left unmatched. The chain's CDR3 is CASSHGRQGSYTEAFF. CDR3 coding DNA: TGTGCCAGCAGCCATGGACGACAGGGCAGCTACACTGAAGCTTTCTTT. Combining the CDR3 with reference TRBV3-1 and TRBJ1-1 gives the whole variable domain DTAVSQTPKYLVTQMGNDKSIKCEQNLGHDTMYWYKQDSKKFLKIMFSYNNKELIINETVPNRFSPKSPDKAHLNLHINSLELGDSAVYFCASSHGRQGSYTEAFFGQGTRLTVV.

This clonotype was counted at least ten times. An end of the junction does not agree with germline; a read error may underlie this. The chain links TRBV7-2 to TRBJ2-1; the D is unclear. Germline CDR1 is SGHTA and CDR2 is FQGNSA. The CDR3 has 13 residues. The CDR3 nucleotides read TGCGCCAGCAGCTTGGTCAGCTACAATGAGCAGTTCTTC. Its translation: CASSLVSYNEQFF.

This clonotype has a count of ten or more. The rearrangement links TRBV2 to TRBJ1-2; 11 bases fit TRBD1. The CDR3 runs to 18 residues. V was clipped by 1 base and J by 1 base; unmatched bases: 8. CDR1 and CDR2 (germline): SNHLY, FYNNEI. The CDR3 coding sequence is TGTGCCAGCAGTGAAGAATGGACAGGGGGCAAAAATAACTATGGCTACACCTTC. Translating gives CASSEEWTGGKNNYGYTF.

The table lists this clonotype with a few counts. The rearrangement uses TRBV9 and TRBJ1-2, with D possibly TRBD1 on 6 matching bases. CDR3 length: 15 residues. Germline CDR1 SGDLS, CDR2 YYNGEE. The V and J ends lost 3 bases and 2 bases respectively, with 14 bases between them. The CDR3 spells CASSARQEINYGYTF. DNA for the CDR3: TGTGCCAGCAGCGCAAGACAGGAGATAAACTATGGCTACACCTTC.

Many counts were recorded for this clonotype. This chain links TRBV30 with TRBJ2-1; tentatively, D is TRBD2 (6 bases). The CDR3 loop spans 15 amino acids. V gave up 4 bases and J gave up 0 bases, with 13 bases separating them. Germline V gives CDR1 GTSNPN, CDR2 SVGIG (reference sequence). The CDR3 DNA sequence: TGTGCCTGGACCGTCCAGGGAGGCTCCTACAATGAGCAGTTCTTC. Its protein is CAWTVQGGSYNEQFF.

This clonotype was counted between two and nine times. Written as DNA, the CDR3 is TGCAGTGCTAGAGTTTCTGCGGGCAATGAGCAGTTCTTC. Amino acid sequence: CSARVSAGNEQFF. The chain has TRBV20-1 and TRBJ2-1, with D tentatively TRBD2 (5 bases). Trimming removed 1 base at V and 6 bases at J, with 10 bases between. CDR1 is DFQATT, CDR2 SNEGSKA, per germline (reference sequence). The CDR3 is 13 amino acids.

This clonotype was counted at least ten times. The V call is TRBV20-1, the J call TRBJ2-1; the match to TRBD1 covers 10 bases. Trimming removed 4 bases from V and 8 bases from J; junction bases left unmatched: 2. Germline lookup yields CDR1 DFQATT and CDR2 SNEGSKA (reference sequence). The CDR3 length is 12 residues. Here the CDR3 DNA reads TGCAGTGCTACGACAGGGGGCGATGAGCAGTTCTTC. Translated, it gives CSATTGGDEQFF.

The CDR3 region is CATSRAVSEQFF. The CDR3 coding sequence is TGTGCCACCAGCAGAGCTGTGAGTGAGCAGTTCTTC. The chain carries TRBV15 and TRBJ2-1, with unresolved D. The CDR3 is made up of 12 amino acids. Trimming removed 1 base at V and 9 bases at J, with 7 bases between. The germline gives CDR1 LNHNV, CDR2 YYDKDF (reference sequence).

This clonotype has ten or more counts. The V gene is TRBV12-3 or TRBV12-4, the J gene TRBJ1-4; D is undetermined. Trimming took off 6 bases at V and 8 bases at J, with 13 bases between the two ends. This CDR3 has 13 amino acids. CDR3 residues: CASRPDTNEKLFF. The DNA of the CDR3 is TGTGCCAGCAGGCCCGATACCAACGAAAAACTGTTTTTT.

The chain links TRBV28 to TRBJ2-3; D is perhaps TRBD2 (7 bases). The CDR3 consists of 13 residues. V lost 11 bases to trimming and J lost 8 bases, with 20 bases between them. Germline CDR1 reads MDHEN; CDR2 reads SYDVKM. CDR3 region: CAAGGGGRITQYF. The CDR3 DNA reads TGTGCCGCCGGAGGGGGAGGGAGGATTACGCAGTATTTT.

This clonotype was counted ten times or more. V usage is TRBV27 and J usage is TRBJ2-7; TRBD2 might be the D (6 bases). The germline V gene has CDR1 MNHEY and CDR2 SMNVEV (reference sequence). The V and J ends lost 5 bases and 0 bases respectively, with 14 bases between them. The CDR3 runs to 15 residues. In nucleotides, the CDR3 is TGTGCCAGCAGTCAGCCGGGACTGCTCTCCTACGAGCAGTACTTC. This sequence encodes CASSQPGLLSYEQYF.

This clonotype was seen repeatedly, ten times or more. The chain recombines TRBV13 with TRBJ1-2; tentative D call: TRBD1 (5 bases). This CDR3 is 15 amino acids long. CDR1 and CDR2 from the germline V gene are PRHDT and FYEKMQ (reference sequence). Trimming pared 0 bases from V and 8 bases from J, leaving 16 bases between. CDR3: CASSLGRDFTGGYTF. The CDR3 DNA sequence: TGTGCCAGCAGCTTAGGCAGGGACTTTACTGGAGGCTACACCTTC.

There are many counts of this clonotype. The V call is TRBV28, the J call TRBJ1-4, with D possibly TRBD1 on 6 matching bases. Trimming removed 7 bases at V and 5 bases at J, with 14 bases between. The CDR3 runs 14 residues. Germline V lookup: CDR1 MDHEN, CDR2 SYDVKM. CDR3 protein: CASNLGGINEKLFF. The CDR3 coding sequence is TGTGCCAGCAATTTGGGGGGCATCAATGAAAAACTGTTTTTT.

V gene TRBV6-9 combines with J gene TRBJ2-7; 7 bases match TRBD1. The V gene end was trimmed by 4 bases and the J gene end by 4 bases; junction bases not matched to a gene: 7. The CDR3 length is 14 residues. Germline V gene data show CDR1 as MNHGY and CDR2 as SVAAGI. The CDR3 region is CASSLSTGRYEQYF. DNA of the CDR3: TGTGCCAGCAGTTTGTCGACAGGGAGATACGAGCAGTACTTC.

Notes on this clonotype: The junction departs from the called germline gene at one end, perhaps through a read error. The J gene is TRBJ1-5, the V gene TRBV19; TRBD1 might be the D (5 bases). The CDR3 totals 16 residues. Looked up from germline, CDR1 is LNHDA and CDR2 is SQIVND (reference sequence). In DNA form, the CDR3 reads TGTGCCAGTAGTATAACCAAGACAGCTGGCAATCAGCCCCAACATTTT. As protein: CASSITKTAGNQPQHF.

In this sample, this clonotype turned up many times. This chain connects TRBV28 to TRBJ2-3; 7 positions agree with TRBD2. Unmatched junction bases numbered 5, after V lost 3 bases and J lost 5 bases. Germline CDR1 reads MDHEN; CDR2 reads SYDVKM. This CDR3 region has 14 residues. The chain's CDR3 is CASSLGGSGDTQYF. CDR3 in DNA: TGTGCCAGCAGTTTGGGAGGGAGTGGAGATACGCAGTATTTT.

V usage is TRBV3-1 and J usage is TRBJ2-1, with TRBD2 identical over 11 bases. V trimming: 1 base; J trimming: 7 bases; junction bases outside the gene matches: 6. This CDR3 region has 16 residues. Germline CDR1 is LGHDT and CDR2 is YNNKEL (reference sequence). CDR3 amino acids: CASSQGGLAGRNEQFF. DNA of the CDR3: TGTGCCAGCAGCCAAGGTGGACTAGCGGGCAGGAATGAGCAGTTCTTC.

This clonotype has more than one count but fewer than ten. CDR3 sequence: CASSQGLSVSPLHF. CDR3 DNA: TGTGCCAGCAGCCAGGGTCTTTCGGTTTCACCCCTCCACTTT. The genes are TRBV14 and TRBJ1-6; D unresolved. Germline-derived CDR1 and CDR2 are SGHDN and FVKESK. The length of the CDR3 is 14 residues. The V end lost 3 bases, the J end lost 9 bases, and 12 bases lay between the germline ends.

This clonotype occurred a few times. The chain recombines TRBV18 with TRBJ2-7; perhaps TRBD2 as D (6 bases). Germline V CDR1 and CDR2: KGHSH, LQKENI. V shed 0 bases and J shed 2 bases, with 8 bases lying between them. There are 14 residues in the CDR3. In nucleotides, the CDR3 is TGTGCCAGCTCACCACCCACGGGGGCCTACGAGCAGTACTTC. Protein: CASSPPTGAYEQYF.

This clonotype was found once. The gene calls are TRBV2 and TRBJ1-2; D call uncertain. Germline V gives CDR1 SNHLY, CDR2 FYNNEI. V lost 7 bases to trimming and J lost 2 bases, with 8 bases between them. The CDR3 runs to 12 residues. CDR3 bases: TGTGCCAGCACGTCAGACAACTATGGCTACACCTTC. Protein sequence: CASTSDNYGYTF.

This clonotype was recorded many times. The chain recombines TRBV2 with TRBJ2-5, with 8 bases fitting TRBD2. J lost 4 bases, V lost 2 bases, and 6 bases had no gene match. Looked up from germline, CDR1 is SNHLY and CDR2 is FYNNEI. The CDR3 sequence is 15 residues long. CDR3 protein: CASSEFREGRETQYF. The CDR3 DNA is TGTGCCAGCAGTGAATTTCGGGAGGGCCGAGAGACCCAGTACTTC. The full variable domain, its missing parts supplied by reference TRBV2 and TRBJ2-5, is EPEVTQTPSHQVTQMGQEVILRCVPISNHLYFYWYRQILGQKVEFLVSFYNNEISEKSEIFDDQFSVERPDGSNFTLKIRSTKLEDSAMYFCASSEFREGRETQYFGPGTRLLVL.

This clonotype was recorded at least ten times. The rearrangement uses TRBV28 and TRBJ2-3; weak D call: TRBD2 (5 bases). V was clipped by 3 bases and J by 6 bases, with 10 bases between them. CDR3 length: 13 amino acids. Germline V gene data show CDR1 as MDHEN and CDR2 as SYDVKM. CDR3 coding DNA: TGTGCCAGCAGTTTCGGGAAGCGGGATACGCAGTATTTT. Amino acids: CASSFGKRDTQYF.

This clonotype has just a few counts. V usage is TRBV10-3 and J usage is TRBJ2-2; tentative D call: TRBD1 (5 bases). V dropped 10 bases and J dropped 7 bases, with 13 bases sitting between them. Germline CDR1 and CDR2: ENHRY and SYGVKD. This CDR3 has 12 residues. The CDR3 sequence is CASRAFGGELFF. Written as DNA, the CDR3 is TGTGCCAGCAGGGCCTTTGGCGGGGAGCTGTTTTTT.